One and the same sample provided the 17 T cell receptor beta chains below, sequenced in a study of blood T cells in healthy people across ages. A second PCR, run for roughly 7 to 11 cycles, used a sample-barcoded 5' primer plus a J-beta primer mix. TCRdb passed the 5' RACE reads through MiXCR, listing each CDR3 protein once. The sample holds hundreds of thousands of distinct CDR3 sequences, roughly half seen once. Material: blood. The source is a woman older than 75 in good health.

Details on this clonotype: Mismatch with germline at one junction end may stem from a read error. V usage is TRBV6-6 and J usage is TRBJ2-1; D not certain. The CDR3 loop spans 17 amino acids. The germline CDR1 and CDR2 sequences are MNHNY and SVGAGI (reference sequence). CDR3 loop: CASRYGENFRSYNEQFF. The CDR3 DNA reads TGTGCCAGCCGTTATGGAGAAAACTTCCGCTCCTACAATGAGCAGTTCTTC.

As to this clonotype: This may stem from a read error, because a much larger clone lies one nucleotide away. This chain joins TRBV30 and TRBJ2-1, with 7 bases aligning to TRBD1. This CDR3 is 12 amino acids long. V lost 2 bases to trimming and J lost 10 bases; unmatched junction nucleotides: 5. The germline V gene has CDR1 GTSNPN and CDR2 SVGIG (reference sequence). CDR3 region: CAWSRQGYEQFF. CDR3 nucleotide sequence: TGTGCCTGGAGTCGACAGGGCTACGAGCAGTTCTTC.

This clonotype appeared many times. This sequence joins TRBV11-3 and TRBJ2-3; no reliable D call. Germline V gene lookup returns CDR1 SGHNT and CDR2 YENEEA. Trimming took 1 base from V and 0 from J, leaving 11 bases between them. CDR3 length equals 16 residues. Written as DNA, the CDR3 is TGTGCCAGCAGCTTAGGGGCAGACACTAGCACAGATACGCAGTATTTT. Translation gives CASSLGADTSTDTQYF.

This clonotype was seen only a few times. The V and J genes are TRBV29-1 and TRBJ2-3; 10 positions agree with TRBD2. The V gene end was trimmed by 4 bases and the J gene end by 0 bases; junction bases not matched to a gene: 7. The CDR3 sequence is 16 residues long. Germline CDR1 is SQVTM and CDR2 is ANQGSEA. In nucleotides, the CDR3 is TGCAGCGTTGGGAGACGAGCGGGGGGGAGCACAGATACGCAGTATTTT. Protein: CSVGRRAGGSTDTQYF.

Notes on this clonotype: Possible read error: a much larger clone is one base away. This rearrangement joins TRBV2 to TRBJ2-1; 7 bases fit TRBD2. With V trimmed by 11 bases and J by 10 bases, 11 bases remained unmatched. CDR1 SNHLY and CDR2 FYNNEI come from the germline V gene. The CDR3 contains 12 residues. The CDR3 is CAGGAGAWEQFF. CDR3 nucleotide sequence: TGTGCCGGCGGGGCGGGAGCTTGGGAGCAGTTCTTC.

This clonotype was observed a few times. J is TRBJ2-5 and V is TRBV20-1, with 9 bases that match TRBD2. The CDR3 consists of 14 residues. The V segment lost 7 bases and the J segment 6 bases; nucleotides outside the gene matches: 12. Per the germline V gene, CDR1 is DFQATT and CDR2 is SNEGSKA (reference sequence). CDR3 sequence (DNA): TGCAGTGGGCAGACTAGCGGAGGTTTGCAGACCCAGTACTTC. Translated: CSGQTSGGLQTQYF.

CDR3 in DNA: TGCGCCAGCAGCTTGGAACTCCAAGAGACCCAGTACTTC. Its protein product is CASSLELQETQYF. J is TRBJ2-5 and V is TRBV5-1, with D unresolved. The germline V gene encodes CDR1 SGHRS and CDR2 YFSETQ. This CDR3 comprises 13 residues. V was shortened by 0 bases and J by 1 base, with 4 bases between the two germline ends.

This clonotype showed up just a few times. The gene calls are TRBV6-4 and TRBJ2-5; TRBD2 matches at 8 bases. V was pared by 2 bases and J by 11 bases, with 13 bases of the junction left unmatched. CDR1 and CDR2 from the germline V gene are MRHNA and SNTAGT. The CDR3 runs to 15 residues. The CDR3 DNA follows: TGTGCCAGCAGTGACGGGATAGCGGGACGGGATGAGCAGTACTTC. It codes for CASSDGIAGRDEQYF.

This clonotype appeared many times. The chain combines TRBV7-9 with TRBJ2-1; 8 bases match TRBD1. V was pared by 5 bases and J by 3 bases, with 6 bases of the junction left unmatched. This CDR3 contains 15 residues. CDR1 is SEHNR, CDR2 FQNEAQ, per germline (reference sequence). DNA for the CDR3: TGTGCCAGCAGCCAAGGACAGGGCCTCTACAATGAGCAGTTCTTC. This gives the protein CASSQGQGLYNEQFF.

This rearrangement joins TRBV20-1 to TRBJ2-5; TRBD1 or TRBD2 may be the D gene (5 bases each). V was trimmed by 6 bases and J by 1 base, leaving 9 bases between them. Germline CDR1 reads DFQATT; CDR2 reads SNEGSKA (reference sequence). This CDR3 is 12 amino acids long. The CDR3 reads CSAPGPQETQYF. The CDR3 nucleotides read TGCAGTGCCCCGGGACCCCAAGAGACCCAGTACTTC.

V usage is TRBV3-1 and J usage is TRBJ2-1, with TRBD2 matching over 7 bases. CDR1 is LGHDT and CDR2 is YNNKEL in the germline V gene (reference sequence). The CDR3 extends over 14 amino acids. The V segment lost 5 bases and the J segment 3 bases; nucleotides outside the gene matches: 4. CDR3 amino acids: CASSWGGNYNEQFF. Here the CDR3 DNA reads TGTGCCAGCAGCTGGGGGGGGAACTACAATGAGCAGTTCTTC.

Here the CDR3 DNA reads TGTGCCAGTAGTCGGCCGTCGCAGCCTCAGTCGTCCTACAATGAGCAGTTCTTC. Its protein is CASSRPSQPQSSYNEQFF. The rearrangement uses TRBV25-1 and TRBJ2-1, with D hard to call. The CDR3 is made up of 18 amino acids. CDR1 MGHDK and CDR2 SYGVNS come from the germline V gene. The V end lost 9 bases, the J end lost 1 base, and 25 bases lay between the germline ends.

This clonotype has more than one count but fewer than ten. The V call is TRBV20-1, the J call TRBJ1-1; TRBD1 matches at 9 bases. Germline trimming cut 4 bases from V and 5 bases from J; bases unmatched to any gene: 17. The CDR3 totals 17 residues. Germline CDR1 and CDR2: DFQATT and SNEGSKA (reference sequence). CDR3: CSAKGVPGQGPGTEAFF. CDR3 DNA sequence: TGCAGTGCTAAAGGAGTCCCGGGACAGGGCCCGGGAACTGAAGCTTTCTTT.

A single count supports this clonotype. This may stem from a read error, because a much larger clone lies one nucleotide away. V usage is TRBV20-1 and J usage is TRBJ2-7; D may be TRBD1 or TRBD2 (5 bases each). The V gene's germline CDR1 is DFQATT and CDR2 SNEGSKA (reference sequence). With 6 bases removed from V and 5 bases from J, the gap between germline ends came to 20 bases. The CDR3 length is 14 residues. CDR3 DNA: TGCAGTGCCCTGCGGGCAGGGCAGTTCCACGAGCAGTACTTC. Its protein is CSALRAGQFHEQYF.

This clonotype was seen repeatedly, ten times or more. The V call is TRBV3-1, the J call TRBJ2-7; perhaps TRBD1 as D (6 bases). The ends were cut back, 2 bases at V and 0 bases at J, with 14 bases in the middle. Germline V lookup: CDR1 LGHDT, CDR2 YNNKEL (reference sequence). The CDR3 loop spans 16 amino acids. CDR3 amino acids: CASSQYLQGVSYEQYF. The CDR3 DNA is TGTGCCAGCAGCCAATATTTACAGGGAGTCTCCTACGAGCAGTACTTC.

This clonotype was seen at least ten times. The chain couples TRBV30 to TRBJ2-1; 7 bases agree with TRBD2. The CDR3 sequence is 12 residues long. Germline-derived CDR1 and CDR2 are GTSNPN and SVGIG (reference sequence). Trimming took 4 bases from V and 10 from J; bases not matched to a gene: 7. The chain's CDR3 is CAWKLSGEEQFF. CDR3 nucleotides: TGTGCCTGGAAGCTGAGCGGGGAGGAGCAGTTCTTC.

This clonotype has a handful of counts. DNA of the CDR3: TGCAGTGCTAGACCGGGACAGTCCGATGAAAAACTGTTTTTT. Protein product: CSARPGQSDEKLFF. The chain carries TRBV20-1 and TRBJ1-4; the match to TRBD1 covers 7 bases. Germline CDR1 is DFQATT and CDR2 is SNEGSKA (reference sequence). This CDR3 is 14 amino acids long. Trimming at V came to 2 bases and at J to 6 bases, leaving 6 bases not matched to a gene.